These 11 T cell receptor beta chains originate from one sample sequenced in a study of yellow fever vaccine responses in identical twins. TCRdb passed the RT-PCR reads through MiXCR, listing each CDR3 protein once. The data contain around 2,000 distinct CDR3 sequences, approximately 87% of them singletons. The source was T cells from blood (PBMCs), unsorted or a sorted subset (not recorded which), collected before or after yellow fever vaccination (not recorded which). Receptors were obtained from a woman between 18 and 29 years old who received the yellow fever vaccine.

The chain combines TRBV4-1 with TRBJ1-5; 9 nucleotides agree with TRBD1. The CDR3 runs to 17 residues. V shed 2 bases and J 3 bases; nucleotides not matched to a gene: 8. Germline V gene sequence: CDR1 MGHRA, CDR2 YSYEKL. Written as DNA, the CDR3 is TGCGCCAGCAGCCAACCACCGGGGACAGGGTCCAATCAGCCCCAGCATTTT. Its protein is CASSQPPGTGSNQPQHF.

The gene calls are TRBV5-4 and TRBJ1-4; 7 bases align to TRBD1. V lost 0 bases to trimming and J lost 0 bases; unmatched junction nucleotides: 2. Germline CDR1 is SGHNT and CDR2 is YYREEE (reference sequence). The CDR3 runs 16 residues. The CDR3 is CASSLGTGATNEKLFF. The CDR3 nucleotides are TGTGCCAGCAGCTTGGGGACAGGAGCAACTAATGAAAAACTGTTTTTT.

The chain is built from TRBV2 and TRBJ2-2; TRBD1 is a possible D gene (5 bases). V lost 6 bases to trimming and J lost 6 bases, with 17 bases between them. The CDR3 spans 15 residues. Germline CDR1 SNHLY, CDR2 FYNNEI. CDR3 nucleotides: TGTGCCAGCAGAAGGGGCAGGGATTCCCCCGGGGAGCTGTTTTTT. It is translated as CASRRGRDSPGELFF.

The chain has TRBV19 and TRBJ2-7; 8 bases map to TRBD2. The germline V gene has CDR1 LNHDA and CDR2 SQIVND (reference sequence). V was pared by 5 bases and J by 6 bases, with 3 bases of the junction left unmatched. The CDR3 contains 12 residues. CDR3 DNA: TGTGCCAGTAGTGTAGCGGGACGCGAGCAGTACTTC. Translating it yields CASSVAGREQYF. Based on the CDR3 plus reference TRBV19 and TRBJ2-7, the full variable domain is DGGITQSPKYLFRKEGQNVTLSCEQNLNHDAMYWYRQDPGQGLRLIYYSQIVNDFQKGDIAEGYSVSREKKESFPLTVTSAQKNPTAFYLCASSVAGREQYFGPGTRLTVT.

Comments on this clonotype: At one end the junction does not follow the germline gene, possibly because of a read error. The rearrangement joins TRBV12-3 or TRBV12-4 to TRBJ1-1, with 10 nucleotides matching TRBD1. CDR3 length: 15 amino acids. CDR3 residues: CASSFSGQGYTEASF. The DNA of the CDR3 is TGTGCCAGCAGTTTCTCGGGACAGGGGTACACTGAAGCTTCATTT.

This clonotype was observed a single time. The gene calls are TRBV2 and TRBJ2-1; D tentatively fits TRBD1 or TRBD2 (5 bases each). CDR1 is SNHLY and CDR2 is FYNNEI in the germline V gene. Trimming left V 9 bases short and J 7 bases short, with 19 bases between. This CDR3 comprises 14 residues. CDR3 protein: CASSGLALGNEQFF. The CDR3 DNA follows: TGTGCCAGTTCGGGGCTAGCCCTGGGTAATGAGCAGTTCTTC.

V is TRBV11-1 and J is TRBJ1-5, with TRBD1 identical over 9 bases. Per the germline V gene, CDR1 is SGHAT and CDR2 is FQDESV (reference sequence). V lost 5 bases and J lost 7; bases outside the gene matches: 18. This CDR3 is built from 18 residues. CDR3 in amino acids: CASSHAVDRGSIWQPQHF. CDR3 coding DNA: TGTGCCAGCAGCCATGCAGTCGACAGGGGGAGTATATGGCAGCCCCAGCATTTT.

The chain joins TRBV3-1 to TRBJ2-7; TRBD2 is a possible D gene (5 bases). CDR1 and CDR2 (germline): LGHDT, YNNKEL (reference sequence). Trimming cost V 1 base and J 3 bases, with 13 bases left between them. This CDR3 comprises 15 residues. The CDR3 nucleotides read TGTGCCAGCAGCCAAGGACCGGGGTTCCTCTACGAGCAGTACTTC. Translation gives CASSQGPGFLYEQYF.

The chain carries TRBV28 and TRBJ2-1; D is undetermined. Trimming took off 7 bases at V and 6 bases at J, with 7 bases between the two ends. From germline, CDR1 is MDHEN and CDR2 SYDVKM. The CDR3 totals 11 residues. This CDR3 is CASKSANEQFF. Here the CDR3 DNA reads TGTGCCAGCAAAAGTGCCAATGAGCAGTTCTTC. The full variable domain, rest sourced from reference TRBV28 and TRBJ2-1, is DVKVTQSSRYLVKRTGEKVFLECVQDMDHENMFWYRQDPGLGLRLIYFSYDVKMKEKGDIPEGYSVSREKKERFSLILESASTNQTSMYLCASKSANEQFFGPGTRLTVL.

This chain connects TRBV5-4 to TRBJ1-2, with a tentative D call TRBD1 (6 bases). The CDR3 covers 11 residues. The V gene's germline CDR1 is SGHNT and CDR2 YYREEE (reference sequence). V was trimmed by 4 bases and J by 7 bases, leaving 8 bases between them. The CDR3 reads CASSGGLGYTF. CDR3 DNA: TGTGCCAGCAGCGGGGGGCTTGGCTACACCTTC.

A single count supports this clonotype. The chain is built from TRBV12-3 or TRBV12-4 and TRBJ2-7; D is unresolved. Trimming removed 3 bases at V and 6 bases at J, with 9 bases between. The CDR3 is made up of 12 amino acids. In nucleotides, the CDR3 is TGTGCCAGCAGTTTTGGGGTGGGCGAGCAGTACTTC. Encoded protein: CASSFGVGEQYF.